Listed below are T cell receptor beta chains from one sample, sequenced in a study of vaccination and CD4 T cells after COVID-19. These receptors' antigens are unknown. Via MiXCR, TCRdb re-called the PCR reads, giving one row per CDR3 protein. The data contain some 15,000 distinct CDR3 sequences, 61% of them seen just once; the ten biggest clones take up just under 20%. Material: CD4+ T cells from blood, cultured in vitro. Receptors were obtained from a human donor who had recovered from COVID-19. Both conserved end residues are part of each CDR3. The order of the fields is D gene, clone size, J gene, V gene, CDR3 DNA, CDR3 protein. D genes are given only for firm matches. Clone size is stated in some rows and not others, as once, few, many or a class when expanded.

- - TRBJ1-5 TRBV19 TGTGCCAGTAGTATAGAATTTCCACAGGGAGGAGGACAGCCCCAGCATTTT CASSIEFPQGGGQPQHF
TRBD1 - TRBJ2-4 TRBV19 TGTGCCAGTAGTCTTGGACAGGGGGTAAACATTCAGTACTTC CASSLGQGVNIQYF
TRBD1 - TRBJ2-3 TRBV28 TGTGCCAGCAGTCCCCCGACAGGGGGCAGGGATACGCAGTATTTT CASSPPTGGRDTQYF
TRBD2 - TRBJ2-3 TRBV7-2 TGTGCCAGCAGCGTTACGGGAGGCGGGATAGATACGCAGTATTTT CASSVTGGGIDTQYF
- few TRBJ1-2 TRBV12-3/TRBV12-4 TGTGCCAGCAGTCAGGGGCCAGGCCTAAACTATGGCTACACCTTC CASSQGPGLNYGYTF
- few TRBJ1-5 TRBV6-7 TGTGCCAGCAGTGGGATCAGGGGTGCCTACGGGCAGTTATTTCAGCCCCAGCATTTT CASSGIRGAYGQLFQPQHF
TRBD1 - TRBJ2-1 TRBV27 TGTGCCAGCAGCCTACAGGGGGCGAGGAATGAGCAGTTCTTC CASSLQGARNEQFF
TRBD2 few TRBJ2-5 TRBV20-1 TGCAGTGCTTCCAGACTAGCGGGGGTGGTAGAGACCCAGTACTTC CSASRLAGVVETQYF
TRBD1 - TRBJ1-1 TRBV7-2 TGTGCCAGCAGCATGGACAGGTGGAACACTGAAGCTTTCTTT CASSMDRWNTEAFF
TRBD2 few TRBJ2-3 TRBV12-3/TRBV12-4 TGTGCCAGCAGTTTAGAGGCGGGGGGCGTAGATACGCAGTATTTT CASSLEAGGVDTQYF
- medium-sized TRBJ1-2 TRBV6-1 TGTGCCAGCACGGGGCTGTTTGCAGGGGTGTTGCATGGCTACACCTTC CASTGLFAGVLHGYTF
- few TRBJ1-2 TRBV25-1 TGTGCCAGCAGTGTCCCCCTGGGGGGGGACCTCCTCGACTATGGCTACACCTTC CASSVPLGGDLLDYGYTF
TRBD1 once TRBJ1-6 TRBV4-3 TGCGCCAGCAGCCAAGATGGGACAGATAATTCACCCCTCCACTTT CASSQDGTDNSPLHF
- - TRBJ1-5 TRBV28 TGTGCCAGCAGTTTTATAACGGGGGGAAGCAATCAGCCCCAGCATTTT CASSFITGGSNQPQHF
- few TRBJ1-2 TRBV6-1 TGTGCCAGCACCGGGCACTATGGCTACACCTTC CASTGHYGYTF
- - TRBJ1-2 TRBV30 TGTGCCTGGAGTCCCGGGGCTAACTATGGCTACACCTTC CAWSPGANYGYTF
TRBD1 few TRBJ1-2 TRBV20-1 TGCAGTGCTAGGCCCCCCAGGACAGGGGACATGGGCTACACCTTC CSARPPRTGDMGYTF
- - TRBJ2-3 TRBV10-3 TGTGCCATCAGGGAGGGGGCCACAGATACGCAGTATTTT CAIREGATDTQYF
- few TRBJ1-2 TRBV7-2 TGTGCCAGCAGCCGGGACGCAGGAGGTGGCTACACCTTC CASSRDAGGGYTF
- - TRBJ1-6 TRBV7-8 TGTGCCAGCAGCTTAGGTCTGGACAGTTATTCACCCCTCCACTTT CASSLGLDSYSPLHF
- - TRBJ2-3 TRBV20-1 TGCAGTGCTAGAGATTATGTGACCGATACGCAGTATTTT CSARDYVTDTQYF
- - TRBJ1-2 TRBV24-1 TGTGCCACCAGTGATAAGACTACCTTC CATSDKTTF
- once TRBJ2-5 TRBV11-3 TGTGCCAGCAGCTTAGACGCGCAGGAGACCCAGTACTTC CASSLDAQETQYF
- - TRBJ2-1 TRBV7-7 TGTGCTAGCAGCTTAGGCGGACAGTCCCATGAGCAGTTCTTC CASSLGGQSHEQFF
- - TRBJ1-1 TRBV7-2 TGTGCCAGCAGCCCGGTTGTCGGGTACACTGAAGCTTTCTTT CASSPVVGYTEAFF
- - TRBJ2-1 TRBV4-1 TGCGCCAGCAGCCGGGGCGGAAGCTCCTACAATGAGCAGTTCTTC CASSRGGSSYNEQFF
- - TRBJ1-2 TRBV7-9 TGTGCCAGCAGCCCAAAGGTACCGACGTCTGACACCTTC CASSPKVPTSDTF
- - TRBJ2-4 TRBV6-5 TGTGCCAGCAGTTCAACGTGGCAAGCCAAAAACATTCAGTACTTC CASSSTWQAKNIQYF
- - TRBJ1-1 TRBV28 TGTGCCAGCAGCCAAGCGGGGGTGAACACTGAAGCTTTCTTT CASSQAGVNTEAFF